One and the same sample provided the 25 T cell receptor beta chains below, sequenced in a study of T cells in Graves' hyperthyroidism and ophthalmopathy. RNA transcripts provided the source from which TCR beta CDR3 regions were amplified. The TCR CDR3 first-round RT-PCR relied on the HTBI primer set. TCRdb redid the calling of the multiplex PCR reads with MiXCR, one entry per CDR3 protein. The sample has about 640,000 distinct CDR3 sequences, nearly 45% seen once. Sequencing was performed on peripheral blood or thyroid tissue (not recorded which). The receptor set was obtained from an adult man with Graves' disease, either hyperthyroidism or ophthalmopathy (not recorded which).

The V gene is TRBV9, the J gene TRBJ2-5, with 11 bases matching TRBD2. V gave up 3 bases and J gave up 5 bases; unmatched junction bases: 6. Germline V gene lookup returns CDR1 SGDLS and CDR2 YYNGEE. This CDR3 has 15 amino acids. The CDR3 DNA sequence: TGTGCCAGCAGCGGAGGTATAGCGGGAGGGGAGACCCAGTACTTC. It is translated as CASSGGIAGGETQYF.

CDR3 sequence (DNA): TGTGCCAGCAGCTTAGATTATTGGGGGAATGGCTACACCATATATTTT. Protein product: CASSLDYWGNGYTIYF. The V and J genes are TRBV7-2 and TRBJ1-3, with a tentative D call TRBD1 (5 bases). Germline lookup yields CDR1 SGHTA and CDR2 FQGNSA. The CDR3 sequence is 16 residues long. Trimming pared 1 base from V and 8 bases from J, leaving 18 bases between.

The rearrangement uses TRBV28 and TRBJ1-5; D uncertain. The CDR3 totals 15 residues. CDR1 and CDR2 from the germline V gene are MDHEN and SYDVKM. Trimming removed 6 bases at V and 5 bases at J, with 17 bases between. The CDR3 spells CASRPRTVSHQPQHF. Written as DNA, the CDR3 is TGTGCCAGCAGGCCGCGGACGGTATCACATCAGCCCCAGCATTTT.

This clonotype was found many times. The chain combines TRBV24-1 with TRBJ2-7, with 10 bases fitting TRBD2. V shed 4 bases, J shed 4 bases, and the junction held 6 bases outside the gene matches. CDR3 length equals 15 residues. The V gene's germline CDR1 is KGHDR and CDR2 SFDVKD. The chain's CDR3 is CATSDPSGGDYEQYF. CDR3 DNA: TGTGCCACCAGTGACCCTAGCGGGGGAGATTACGAGCAGTACTTC.

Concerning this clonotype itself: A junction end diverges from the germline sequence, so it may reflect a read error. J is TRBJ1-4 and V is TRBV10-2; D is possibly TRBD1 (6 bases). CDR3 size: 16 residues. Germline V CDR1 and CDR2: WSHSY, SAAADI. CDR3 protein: CASSYTPGQGFEKLFF. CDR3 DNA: TGTGCCAGCAGTTACACTCCAGGGCAGGGGTTCGAAAAACTGTTTTTT.

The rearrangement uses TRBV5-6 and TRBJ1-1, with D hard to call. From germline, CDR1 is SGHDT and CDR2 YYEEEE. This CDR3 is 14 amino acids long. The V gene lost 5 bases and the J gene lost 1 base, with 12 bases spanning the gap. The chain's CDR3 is CASSLTPKNTEAFF. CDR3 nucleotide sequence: TGTGCCAGCAGTTTGACCCCGAAGAACACTGAAGCTTTCTTT. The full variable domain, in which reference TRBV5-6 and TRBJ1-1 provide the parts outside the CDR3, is DAGVTQSPTHLIKTRGQQVTLRCSPKSGHDTVSWYQQALGQGPQFIFQYYEEEERQRGNFPDRFSGHQFPNYSSELNVNALLLGDSALYLCASSLTPKNTEAFFGQGTRLTVV.

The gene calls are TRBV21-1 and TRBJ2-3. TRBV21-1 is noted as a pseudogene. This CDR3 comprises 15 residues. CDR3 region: CASKQGTTSTDTQYF. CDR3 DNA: TGTGCCAGCAAGCAGGGAACTACTAGCACAGATACGCAGTATTTT.

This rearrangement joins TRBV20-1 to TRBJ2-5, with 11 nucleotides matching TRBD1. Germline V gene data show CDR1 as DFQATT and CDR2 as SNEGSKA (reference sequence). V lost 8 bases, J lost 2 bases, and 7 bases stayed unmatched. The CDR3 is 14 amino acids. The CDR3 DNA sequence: TGCAGTACCGGGACAGGGGGTATACAAGAGACCCAGTACTTC. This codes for CSTGTGGIQETQYF.

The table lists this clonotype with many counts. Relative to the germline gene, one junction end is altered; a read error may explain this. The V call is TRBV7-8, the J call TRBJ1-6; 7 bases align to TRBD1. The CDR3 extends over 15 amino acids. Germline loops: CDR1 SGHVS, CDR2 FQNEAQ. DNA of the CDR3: TGCGCCAGCAGCTTCCAGGGGGTCGATAATTCACCCCTCCACTTT. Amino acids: CASSFQGVDNSPLHF. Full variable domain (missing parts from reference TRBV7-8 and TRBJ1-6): GAGVSQSPRYKVAKRGQDVALRCDPISGHVSLFWYQQALGQGPEFLTYFQNEAQLDKSGLPSDRFFAERPEGSVSTLKIQRTQQEDSAVYLCASSFQGVDNSPLHFGNGTRLTVT.

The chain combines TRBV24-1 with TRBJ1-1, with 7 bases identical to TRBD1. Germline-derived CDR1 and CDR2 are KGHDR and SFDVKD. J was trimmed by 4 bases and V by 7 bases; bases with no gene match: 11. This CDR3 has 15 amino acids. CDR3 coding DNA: TGTGCCACCAGCTCTCCCGAGGGACAGAGCACTGAAGCTTTCTTT. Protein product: CATSSPEGQSTEAFF.

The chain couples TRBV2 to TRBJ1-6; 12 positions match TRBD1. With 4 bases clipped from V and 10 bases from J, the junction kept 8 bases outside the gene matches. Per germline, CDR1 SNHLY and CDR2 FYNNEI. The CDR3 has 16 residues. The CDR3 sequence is CASSVRGQGAGSPLHF. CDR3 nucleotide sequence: TGTGCCAGCAGTGTGAGGGGACAGGGGGCTGGATCACCCCTCCACTTT. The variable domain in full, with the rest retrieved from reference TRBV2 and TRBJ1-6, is EPEVTQTPSHQVTQMGQEVILRCVPISNHLYFYWYRQILGQKVEFLVSFYNNEISEKSEIFDDQFSVERPDGSNFTLKIRSTKLEDSAMYFCASSVRGQGAGSPLHFGNGTRLTVT.

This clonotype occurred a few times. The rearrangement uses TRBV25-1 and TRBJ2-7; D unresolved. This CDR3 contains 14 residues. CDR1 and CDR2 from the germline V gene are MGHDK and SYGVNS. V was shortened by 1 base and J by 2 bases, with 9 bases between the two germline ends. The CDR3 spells CASSESGQAYEQYF. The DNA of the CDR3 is TGTGCCAGCAGTGAATCTGGGCAGGCCTACGAGCAGTACTTC.

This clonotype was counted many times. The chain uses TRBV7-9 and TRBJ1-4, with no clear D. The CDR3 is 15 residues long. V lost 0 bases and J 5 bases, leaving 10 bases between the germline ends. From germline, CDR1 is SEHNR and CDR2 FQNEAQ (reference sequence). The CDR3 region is CASSLAQPPNEKLFF. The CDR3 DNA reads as TGTGCCAGCAGCTTAGCACAGCCACCCAATGAAAAACTGTTTTTT.

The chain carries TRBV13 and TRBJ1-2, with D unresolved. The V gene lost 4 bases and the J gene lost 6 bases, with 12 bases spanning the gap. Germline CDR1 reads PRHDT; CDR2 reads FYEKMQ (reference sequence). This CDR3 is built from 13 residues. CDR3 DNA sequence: TGTGCCAGCAGCTCAGTCCGGGTACATGGCTACACCTTC. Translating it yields CASSSVRVHGYTF.

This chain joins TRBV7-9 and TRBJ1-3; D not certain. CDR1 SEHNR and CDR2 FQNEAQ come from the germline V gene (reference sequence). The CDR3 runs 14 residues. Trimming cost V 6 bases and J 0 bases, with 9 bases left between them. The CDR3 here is CASSYTVSGNTIYF. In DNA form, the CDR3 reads TGTGCCAGCAGTTATACAGTCTCTGGAAACACCATATATTTT. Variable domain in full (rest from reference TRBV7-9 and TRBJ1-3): DTGVSQNPRHKITKRGQNVTFRCDPISEHNRLYWYRQTLGQGPEFLTYFQNEAQLEKSRLLSDRFSAERPKGSFSTLEIQRTEQGDSAMYLCASSYTVSGNTIYFGEGSWLTVV.

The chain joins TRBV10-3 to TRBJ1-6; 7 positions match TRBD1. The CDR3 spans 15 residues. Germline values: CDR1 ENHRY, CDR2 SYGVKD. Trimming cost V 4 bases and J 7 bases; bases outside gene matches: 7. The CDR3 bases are TGTGCCATCAGTGGACGGACAGGAGGCAATTCACCCCTCCACTTT. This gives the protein CAISGRTGGNSPLHF.

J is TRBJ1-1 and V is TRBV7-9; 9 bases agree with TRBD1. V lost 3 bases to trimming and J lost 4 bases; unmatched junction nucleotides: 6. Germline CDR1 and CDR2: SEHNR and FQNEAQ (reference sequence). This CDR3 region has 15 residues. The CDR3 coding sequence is TGTGCCAGCAGCTTGCGGACAGGGGATCTCACTGAAGCTTTCTTT. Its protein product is CASSLRTGDLTEAFF. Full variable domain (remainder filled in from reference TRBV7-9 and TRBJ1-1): DTGVSQNPRHKITKRGQNVTFRCDPISEHNRLYWYRQTLGQGPEFLTYFQNEAQLEKSRLLSDRFSAERPKGSFSTLEIQRTEQGDSAMYLCASSLRTGDLTEAFFGQGTRLTVV.

CDR3 DNA: TGTGCCAGCAGTGAAAACCCCCTCAATCAGCCCCAGCATTTT. Protein: CASSENPLNQPQHF. The gene calls are TRBV2 and TRBJ1-5; D unresolved. The CDR3 is 14 residues long. In germline, CDR1 is SNHLY, CDR2 FYNNEI. The V end was cut by 2 bases, the J end by 3 bases, with 8 bases between. The full variable domain, rest sourced from reference TRBV2 and TRBJ1-5, is EPEVTQTPSHQVTQMGQEVILRCVPISNHLYFYWYRQILGQKVEFLVSFYNNEISEKSEIFDDQFSVERPDGSNFTLKIRSTKLEDSAMYFCASSENPLNQPQHFGDGTRLSIL.

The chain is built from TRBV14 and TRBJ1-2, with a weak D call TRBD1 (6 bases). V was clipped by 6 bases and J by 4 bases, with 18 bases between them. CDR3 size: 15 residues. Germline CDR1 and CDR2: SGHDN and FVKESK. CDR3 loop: CASSYSGRGGYGYTF. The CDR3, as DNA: TGTGCCAGCAGTTACTCGGGCAGGGGAGGCTATGGCTACACCTTC.

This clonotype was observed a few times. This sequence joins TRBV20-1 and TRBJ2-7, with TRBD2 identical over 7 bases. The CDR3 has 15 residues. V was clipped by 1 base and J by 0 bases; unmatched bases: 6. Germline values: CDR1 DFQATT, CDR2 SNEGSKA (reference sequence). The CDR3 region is CSARGWRGSSYEQYF. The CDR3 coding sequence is TGCAGTGCTAGAGGGTGGCGGGGGAGCTCCTACGAGCAGTACTTC.

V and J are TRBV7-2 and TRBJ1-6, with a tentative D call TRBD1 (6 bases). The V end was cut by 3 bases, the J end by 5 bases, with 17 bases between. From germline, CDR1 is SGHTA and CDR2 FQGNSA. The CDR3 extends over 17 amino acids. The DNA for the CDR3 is TGTGCCAGCAGCTTTAAGACAGGCGTGCTTCATAATTCACCCCTCCACTTT. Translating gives CASSFKTGVLHNSPLHF.

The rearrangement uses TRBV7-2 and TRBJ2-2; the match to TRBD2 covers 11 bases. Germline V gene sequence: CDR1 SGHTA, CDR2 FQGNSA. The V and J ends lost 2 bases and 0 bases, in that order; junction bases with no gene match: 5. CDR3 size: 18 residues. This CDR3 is CASSLLAGGPSNTGELFF. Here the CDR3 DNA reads TGTGCCAGCAGCTTACTAGCGGGGGGTCCCTCGAACACCGGGGAGCTGTTTTTT.

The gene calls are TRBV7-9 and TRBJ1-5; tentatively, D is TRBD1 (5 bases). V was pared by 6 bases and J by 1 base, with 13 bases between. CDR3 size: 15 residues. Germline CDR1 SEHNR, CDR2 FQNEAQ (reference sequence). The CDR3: CASRTIRDSNQPQHF. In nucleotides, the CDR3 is TGTGCCAGCAGGACTATCCGGGACAGCAATCAGCCCCAGCATTTT.

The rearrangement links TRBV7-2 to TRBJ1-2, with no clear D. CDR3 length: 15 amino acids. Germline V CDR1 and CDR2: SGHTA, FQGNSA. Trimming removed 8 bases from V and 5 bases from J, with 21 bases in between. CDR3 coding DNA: TGTGCCAGCTCACCCGAGACGGGAACGGGTTATGGCTACACCTTC. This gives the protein CASSPETGTGYGYTF.

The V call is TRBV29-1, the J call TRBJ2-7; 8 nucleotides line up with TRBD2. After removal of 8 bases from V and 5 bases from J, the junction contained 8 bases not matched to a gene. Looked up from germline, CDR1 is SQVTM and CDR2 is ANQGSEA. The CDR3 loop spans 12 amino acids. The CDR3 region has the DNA TGCAGCTTGGCCGGCGGGGGGAACGAGCAGTACTTC. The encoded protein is CSLAGGGNEQYF.